The present TCR beta chain was sequenced within a study of T cells in Graves' hyperthyroidism and ophthalmopathy (dated by TCRdb to the late 2010s). Some background on the complete study: Peripheral blood samples were taken at the time of initial diagnosis, prior to any treatment. To identify distinguishing TCR V-J signatures, a discovery cohort of some 99 patients was used, comprising some 45 with Graves' ophthalmopathy and around 57 with stable Graves' hyperthyroidism. In over five Graves' hyperthyroidism patients, the study also compared T-cell repertoires from thyroid tissue with T-cell repertoires from blood. For training and testing, the 100 or so patients in the discovery cohort were randomly divided in a 7:3 ratio. An independent validation cohort of 18 to 20 hyperthyroidism patients and 17 patients who later progressed to ophthalmopathy tested prospective prediction of ophthalmopathy. The paper describes TCR Vbeta CDR3 sequencing of 120 to 150 peripheral blood samples, made up of roughly 45 ophthalmopathy patients, approximately 73 hyperthyroidism patients and 17 progressor patients. Following sampling, methimazole starting at 30 mg daily was given to hyperthyroidism patients, and high-dose intravenous methylprednisolone was given to ophthalmopathy patients.

This clonotype came up many times. The specificity of this receptor is unknown. No base quality values were provided; no much bigger clone lies one nucleotide off. Ophthalmopathy patients had moderately to severely active disease, Clinical Activity Score of at least 3, NOSPECS grade of at least 4, and duration under 3 months. Any patient with an uncontrolled infection, another autoimmune disease, pregnancy or lactation was excluded. Diagnoses were based on clinical symptoms, serum thyroxine and TRAb, thyroid ultrasound and orbital computed tomography. Ficoll-Paque density gradient centrifugation was used to isolate PBMCs from approximately 11 ml of fresh peripheral blood. Total RNA was extracted with Trizol reagent, and quality was checked on an Agilent 2100 Bioanalyzer. The germline V gene (reference sequence) yields SEHNR for CDR1 and FQNEAQ for CDR2. V drops 1 base and J drops 0 bases, leaving 9 bases in between. The CDR3 runs 15 residues from the cysteine to the phenylalanine. Only CDR3 DNA remains: 45 bases, in frame from the first base.

Study-wide findings and limitations: In validation, the model predicted progression to ophthalmopathy a median of approximately 6.6 months before onset, with approximately 71% sensitivity and more than 72% specificity. In cross-validation, a model built on a 13 V-J signature told ophthalmopathy apart from stable hyperthyroidism with just under 90% sensitivity and roughly 81% specificity, and in testing the same model reached 80%/75%. Most expanded thyroid clonotypes (frequency above 0.001) were also found in blood, which suggests that blood repertoires may mirror thyroid immune responses. Sample size was not statistically predetermined, and investigators were not blinded to group allocation.

The TCR beta CDR3 regions were amplified from the RNA transcripts. The first round of RT-PCR for the TCR CDR3 was performed with the HTBI primer set and the Qiagen OneStep RT-PCR kit. The libraries were constructed in a second round of multiplex PCR and then size-selected and purified. Paired-end sequencing of the libraries was performed with 100 bp reads on an Illumina HiSeq2000. Regarding the original processing steps: SOAPnuke was used to process the raw data, removing reads that contained adapters or uncalled bases, had a mean Phred below 15, or lacked an exact match to the constant primer or identifier. COPE v1.2.5 was used to merge the high-quality paired reads, and each unique nucleotide sequence was defined as a clonotype. MiTCR v1.1 was used to align clonotypes to the IMGT TRBV, TRBD and TRBJ reference segments. The analysis was restricted to V-J combinations with a frequency above 0.0001, which together covered 99% to 99.2% of the repertoires. A TCS score was defined as the ratio between F50 (clonal expansion) and ExV (chaos), using BLOSUM62-based TCRdist between CDR3 peptides within each V-J. Welch's t-statistics and random forest reduced roughly 500 V-J features to 13, which were used in a naive Bayes classifier (R e1071). TCRdb cleaned the public reads at Q25 with fastp, built clones with MiXCR and kept in-frame beta chains. For every CDR3 protein sequence, its rows merge into one entry that carries the most common genes and DNA. Clone size and V and J calls follow TCRdb, not the original study. A total of about 410,000 distinct CDR3 sequences appear in this sample, roughly 14% of them only once. The ten largest clones add up to approximately 13% of the sample.

This TCR was recovered from a man between 18 and 35 years old with Graves' ophthalmopathy. The chain is encoded by TRBV7-9 joined to TRBJ2-5; a confident D gene designation cannot be given. Sequencing used blood. In nucleotide form, the sequence is TGTGCCAGCAGCTTAGGGGGTTGGAACCAAGAGACCCAGTACTTC. Protein translation: CASSLGGWNQETQYF.